Listed here are 24 T cell receptor beta chains from one sample, sequenced in a study of identifying expanded T cells in peripheral blood. Some clones are missing from TCRdb's copy, which holds only in-frame ones; the method was immunoSEQ multiplex PCR. Altogether over 65,000 clones are present, roughly 90% being singletons, with the ten largest covering roughly 7.3%. Sequenced material: blood. The receptors were sampled from a person aged 18 to 75 in good health.

This clone was observed a few times. The chain employs TRBV7-9 and TRBJ1-2; perhaps TRBD1 as D (6 bases). Germline-derived CDR1 and CDR2 are SEHNR and FQNEAQ (reference sequence). This CDR3 is built from 12 residues. Trimming took off 5 bases at V and 7 bases at J, with 11 bases between the two ends. CDR3 nucleotide sequence: TGTGCCAGCAGCCCGACAGGTTTTGGCTACACCTTC. It specifies CASSPTGFGYTF.

In the case of this clone: Other DNA sequences in the same sample also yield this CDR3. The V gene is TRBV6-6, the J gene TRBJ1-1; D unclear. This CDR3 region has 13 residues. Germline CDR1 and CDR2: MNHNY and SVGAGI (reference sequence). Trimming took off 2 bases at V and 4 bases at J, with 8 bases between the two ends. CDR3 residues: CASSYGGSTEAFF. CDR3 nucleotide sequence: TGTGCCAGCAGTTACGGAGGTTCCACTGAAGCTTTCTTT.

The genes are TRBV5-1 and TRBJ1-2; TRBD1 matches at 11 bases. Germline V lookup: CDR1 SGHRS, CDR2 YFSETQ. V dropped 1 base and J dropped 7; count of bases not matched to a gene: 9. The CDR3 has 16 amino acids. In nucleotides, the CDR3 is TGCGCCAGCAGCTTGCTTGGACAGGGGGCGGGTGGTGGCTACACCTTC. This translates into CASSLLGQGAGGGYTF.

The gene calls are TRBV10-3 and TRBJ2-7; the D is unclear. The germline V gene has CDR1 ENHRY and CDR2 SYGVKD. The CDR3 length is 14 residues. Trimming stripped 6 bases from V and 0 bases from J, with 12 bases between. This CDR3 reads CAIRDTSDSYEQYF. For the CDR3, the DNA is TGTGCCATCAGGGATACCTCGGACTCCTACGAGCAGTACTTC.

V gene TRBV7-2 combines with J gene TRBJ2-5; 8 positions agree with TRBD2. CDR1 SGHTA and CDR2 FQGNSA come from the germline V gene. Unmatched junction bases numbered 6, after V lost 3 bases and J lost 3 bases. The CDR3 covers 15 residues. The CDR3 here is CASSLVAGREETQYF. In DNA, the CDR3 is TGTGCCAGCAGCTTGGTAGCGGGAAGAGAAGAGACCCAGTACTTC.

This clone has just one count. J is TRBJ1-1 and V is TRBV30, with D maybe TRBD1 (5 bases). V gave up 0 bases and J gave up 4 bases, with 12 bases separating them. The CDR3 spans 14 residues. Germline V CDR1 and CDR2: GTSNPN, SVGIG (reference sequence). The chain's CDR3 is CAWSVGGDGTEAFF. CDR3 bases: TGTGCCTGGAGTGTAGGAGGGGATGGCACTGAAGCTTTCTTT.

This chain connects TRBV5-4 to TRBJ1-1; D unclear. The V and J ends lost 4 bases and 0 bases respectively, with 4 bases between them. CDR1 and CDR2 from the germline V gene are SGHNT and YYREEE (reference sequence). This CDR3 has 12 residues. The CDR3 DNA sequence: TGTGCCAGCAGCGGGCTGAACACTGAAGCTTTCTTT. Translating it yields CASSGLNTEAFF.

This clone was seen only once. The gene calls are TRBV6-1 and TRBJ1-3, with D unresolved. Trimming pared 7 bases from V and 0 bases from J, leaving 7 bases between. This CDR3 region has 13 residues. Germline CDR1 MNHNS, CDR2 SASEGT. CDR3 in amino acids: CASKQSSGNTIYF. In nucleotides, the CDR3 is TGTGCCAGCAAACAGAGCTCTGGAAACACCATATATTTT.

This sequence joins TRBV27 and TRBJ1-5, with a weak D call TRBD1 (5 bases). CDR3 length: 14 residues. Germline CDR1 is MNHEY and CDR2 is SMNVEV (reference sequence). V lost 6 bases and J 7 bases, leaving 16 bases between the germline ends. CDR3 amino acids: CASSPRWGLQPQHF. Here the CDR3 DNA reads TGTGCCAGCAGCCCACGGTGGGGGTTACAGCCCCAGCATTTT.

The chain carries TRBV4-1 and TRBJ2-3, with D possibly matching TRBD1 (6 bases). Germline V lookup: CDR1 MGHRA, CDR2 YSYEKL. Trimming left V 3 bases short and J 3 bases short, with 10 bases between. CDR3 length equals 14 residues. The CDR3: CASSHRDRTDTQYF. CDR3 DNA: TGCGCCAGCAGCCACCGCGACAGGACAGATACGCAGTATTTT.

The chain uses TRBV6-5 and TRBJ1-5, with 8 bases matching TRBD1. The CDR3 contains 14 residues. Germline-derived CDR1 and CDR2 are MNHEY and SVGAGI. Trimming took 5 bases from V and 6 from J; bases not matched to a gene: 6. The CDR3 nucleotides are TGTGCCAGCAGTAGAGACAGGGGAGGTCAGCCCCAGCATTTT. It encodes CASSRDRGGQPQHF.

The chain carries TRBV7-2 and TRBJ2-1; 9 positions match TRBD2. Germline V gene sequence: CDR1 SGHTA, CDR2 FQGNSA. CDR3 length: 18 residues. V was pared by 0 bases and J by 6 bases, with 12 bases of the junction left unmatched. The CDR3 is CASSLAVAGVGLGNEQFF. The CDR3 DNA follows: TGTGCCAGCAGCTTAGCGGTAGCGGGAGTGGGGCTCGGCAATGAGCAGTTCTTC. Full variable domain (outside the CDR3, taken from reference TRBV7-2 and TRBJ2-1): GAGVSQSPSNKVTEKGKDVELRCDPISGHTALYWYRQSLGQGLEFLIYFQGNSAPDKSGLPSDRFSAERTGGSVSTLTIQRTQQEDSAVYLCASSLAVAGVGLGNEQFFGPGTRLTVL.

This clone has more than one count but fewer than ten. The chain couples TRBV6-1 to TRBJ2-3, with 8 nucleotides matching TRBD2. The V gene's germline CDR1 is MNHNS and CDR2 SASEGT. The CDR3 runs 16 residues. V lost 2 bases to trimming and J lost 2 bases; unmatched junction nucleotides: 6. CDR3 sequence (DNA): TGTGCCAGCAGTGAAATCGGCGGGGGGTTCACAGATACGCAGTATTTT. It translates to CASSEIGGGFTDTQYF.

V usage is TRBV9 and J usage is TRBJ2-1; D unclear. Trimming pared 7 bases from V and 5 bases from J, leaving 10 bases between. Germline V gene lookup returns CDR1 SGDLS and CDR2 YYNGEE. This CDR3 region has 12 residues. The CDR3: CASGFWDNEQFF. Written as DNA, the CDR3 is TGTGCCAGCGGATTCTGGGACAATGAGCAGTTCTTC.

This clone is deemed medium-sized. The V and J genes are TRBV7-3 and TRBJ2-2; 9 nucleotides align to TRBD1. The V gene end was trimmed by 2 bases and the J gene end by 5 bases; junction bases not matched to a gene: 3. This CDR3 has 15 amino acids. CDR1 and CDR2 from the germline V gene are SGHTA and FQGTGA. The CDR3 nucleotides are TGTGCCAGCAGCTTAGGACAGGGGTGGACCGGGGAGCTGTTTTTT. Translated, it gives CASSLGQGWTGELFF.

Regarding this clone: The same CDR3 also results from other DNA sequences found in this sample. This rearrangement joins TRBV29-1 to TRBJ2-1; D gene ambiguous. The CDR3 length is 12 residues. V shed 4 bases and J shed 1 base, with 5 bases lying between them. Germline-derived CDR1 and CDR2 are SQVTM and ANQGSEA. The CDR3 sequence is CSVVGSYNEQFF. As DNA, the CDR3 is TGCAGCGTTGTAGGGTCCTACAATGAGCAGTTCTTC.

By sample share, this clone is medium-sized. The chain carries TRBV7-8 and TRBJ1-5, with D uncertain. This CDR3 is 17 amino acids long. V lost 2 bases and J 0 bases, leaving 14 bases between the germline ends. The germline V gene has CDR1 SGHVS and CDR2 FQNEAQ. The CDR3: CASSLREQAYSNQPQHF. The CDR3 region has the DNA TGTGCCAGCAGCTTACGTGAGCAGGCATATAGCAATCAGCCCCAGCATTTT.

The rearrangement uses TRBV5-4 and TRBJ2-2, with 10 bases matching TRBD2. CDR1 and CDR2 from the germline V gene are SGHNT and YYREEE (reference sequence). After removal of 4 bases from V and 5 bases from J, the junction contained 8 bases not matched to a gene. The CDR3 spans 16 residues. The CDR3 bases are TGTGCCAGCAGCCGAGCTAGCGGGAGCCGGACCGGGGAGCTGTTTTTT. The encoded protein is CASSRASGSRTGELFF.

The chain employs TRBV7-6 and TRBJ1-1; possibly TRBD1 for D (5 bases). V was clipped by 4 bases and J by 0 bases, with 12 bases between them. The length of the CDR3 is 15 residues. The germline gives CDR1 SGHVS, CDR2 FNYEAQ. CDR3 sequence (DNA): TGTGCCAGCAGCTCGATACAGGAAATGAACACTGAAGCTTTCTTT. Its translation: CASSSIQEMNTEAFF. The entire variable domain, with the rest obtained from reference TRBV7-6 and TRBJ1-1, is as follows: GAGVSQSPRYKVTKRGQDVALRCDPISGHVSLYWYRQALGQGPEFLTYFNYEAQQDKSGLPNDRFSAERPEGSISTLTIQRTEQRDSAMYRCASSSIQEMNTEAFFGQGTRLTVV.

CDR3 in amino acids: CASSVGTSGMSNEQFF. The CDR3 nucleotides read TGTGCCAGCAGCGTCGGGACTAGCGGGATGAGCAATGAGCAGTTCTTC. V and J are TRBV9 and TRBJ2-1, with 13 bases aligning to TRBD2. Trimming cost V 2 bases and J 6 bases; bases outside gene matches: 5. CDR1 and CDR2 from the germline V gene are SGDLS and YYNGEE. CDR3 length equals 16 residues.

The genes are TRBV30 and TRBJ1-3; D uncertain. This CDR3 contains 11 residues. The germline CDR1 and CDR2 sequences are GTSNPN and SVGIG (reference sequence). Between the trimmed V and J ends, which lost 2 bases and 3 bases, there was a span of 2 bases. The CDR3 DNA reads as TGTGCCTGGAGTCTTGGAAACACCATATATTTT. This sequence encodes CAWSLGNTIYF.

Only a few counts were recorded for this clone. J is TRBJ1-2 and V is TRBV7-8, with D unresolved. The CDR3 totals 14 residues. V gave up 6 bases and J gave up 5 bases, with 16 bases separating them. The germline V gene encodes CDR1 SGHVS and CDR2 FQNEAQ. CDR3 nucleotides: TGTGCCAGCAGAGGTCAGTCGGCCTCTTATGGCTACACCTTC. Protein: CASRGQSASYGYTF.

The chain is built from TRBV7-6 and TRBJ2-7; no definite D call. This CDR3 comprises 15 residues. Trimming cost V 5 bases and J 0 bases, with 14 bases left between them. Germline values: CDR1 SGHVS, CDR2 FNYEAQ. This CDR3 reads CASSLRTGSSYEQYF. The CDR3 DNA reads TGTGCCAGCAGCCTCCGGACGGGTAGCTCCTACGAGCAGTACTTC.

The gene calls are TRBV4-1 and TRBJ1-5; no reliable D call. CDR1 and CDR2 (germline): MGHRA, YSYEKL. Between the trimmed V and J ends, which lost 1 base and 9 bases, there was a span of 7 bases. The CDR3 covers 12 residues. The CDR3 spells CASSQVGRPQHF. CDR3 coding DNA: TGCGCCAGCAGCCAAGTGGGTCGGCCCCAGCATTTT.